The 26 T cell receptor beta chains given below trace back to one sample, sequenced in a study of CD8 T cells in ankylosing spondylitis. TCRdb re-analysed the 5' RACE reads in MiXCR, keeping a single row per CDR3 protein. This sample carries about 27,000 distinct CDR3 sequences, 7.9% of them seen once, and the ten largest clones take 25% to 35%. Sequenced sample: blood. Receptors were obtained from a male donor with ankylosing spondylitis or in good health (not recorded which).

The chain has TRBV7-9 and TRBJ2-7, with D unclear. Germline V gene data show CDR1 as SEHNR and CDR2 as FQNEAQ (reference sequence). The V end lost 2 bases, the J end lost 3 bases, and 2 bases lay between the germline ends. The CDR3 loop spans 11 amino acids. CDR3 sequence (DNA): TGTGCCAGCAGCTTATACTACGAGCAGTACTTC. Its translation is CASSLYYEQYF.

The chain combines TRBV6-5 with TRBJ2-4, with 8 bases that match TRBD1. This CDR3 contains 14 residues. Germline CDR1 MNHEY, CDR2 SVGAGI. The V gene end was trimmed by 6 bases and the J gene end by 7 bases; junction bases not matched to a gene: 8. CDR3 region: CASRLDRASNIQYF. CDR3 DNA sequence: TGTGCCAGCAGACTGGACAGGGCTTCGAACATTCAGTACTTC.

The J gene is TRBJ2-3, the V gene TRBV5-6; unclear D gene. V lost 2 bases to trimming and J lost 0 bases, with 7 bases between them. This CDR3 spans 14 amino acids. From germline, CDR1 is SGHDT and CDR2 YYEEEE. The CDR3 is CASSFWFSTDTQYF. For the CDR3, the DNA is TGTGCCAGCAGCTTTTGGTTCAGCACAGATACGCAGTATTTT.

This clonotype was seen repeatedly, ten times or more. V is TRBV4-1 and J is TRBJ2-7, with a tentative D call TRBD2 (5 bases). The germline gives CDR1 MGHRA, CDR2 YSYEKL. This CDR3 has 16 residues. Trimming took off 1 base at V and 3 bases at J, with 16 bases between the two ends. The CDR3 DNA sequence: TGCGCCAGCAGCCAAGTAATAGCCGGGATTGACTACGAGCAGTACTTC. Translation gives CASSQVIAGIDYEQYF.

The rearrangement links TRBV5-1 to TRBJ2-1; D is possibly TRBD1 (5 bases). CDR3 length: 16 amino acids. Trimming removed 4 bases from V and 0 bases from J, with 14 bases in between. CDR1 and CDR2 from the germline V gene are SGHRS and YFSETQ. CDR3 amino acids: CASSRTSQGSYNEQFF. The CDR3 DNA reads as TGCGCCAGCAGCAGGACGTCCCAGGGCTCCTACAATGAGCAGTTCTTC.

This chain connects TRBV6-2 or TRBV6-3 to TRBJ1-1; no clear D. V gave up 4 bases and J gave up 1 base, with 19 bases separating them. This CDR3 comprises 17 residues. The germline gives CDR1 MNHEY, CDR2 SVGEGT. The CDR3 loop is CASSSPRATQENTEAFF. The CDR3, as DNA: TGTGCCAGCAGTTCCCCCCGGGCCACGCAAGAGAACACTGAAGCTTTCTTT.

This chain uses TRBV4-1 with TRBJ2-7; TRBD1 matches 7 bases. The trim removed 0 bases at V and 0 bases at J, leaving 8 bases unmatched. This CDR3 has 17 residues. Germline CDR1 reads MGHRA; CDR2 reads YSYEKL. The DNA for the CDR3 is TGCGCCAGCAGCCAAGAACCTTTCGGGACAGTCTCCTACGAGCAGTACGTC. Its translation is CASSQEPFGTVSYEQYV.

The rearrangement uses TRBV5-1 and TRBJ2-7; 8 bases fit TRBD2. With V trimmed by 2 bases and J by 1 base, 5 bases remained unmatched. Germline assignment: CDR1 SGHRS and CDR2 YFSETQ. This CDR3 spans 15 amino acids. CDR3 nucleotide sequence: TGCGCCAGCAGCTTTGGCCTAGCGGGTTCCTACGAGCAGTACGTC. This gives the protein CASSFGLAGSYEQYV.

This clonotype has at least ten counts. The chain uses TRBV15 and TRBJ2-1; 9 positions match TRBD2. Germline loops: CDR1 LNHNV, CDR2 YYDKDF (reference sequence). Trimming at V came to 1 base and at J to 9 bases, leaving 7 bases not matched to a gene. The CDR3 is 15 residues long. In nucleotides, the CDR3 is TGTGCCACCAGCAGAGGGGGGACTAGCAGCGGTGAGCAGTTCTTC. Translation: CATSRGGTSSGEQFF. Complete variable domain (other parts from reference TRBV15 and TRBJ2-1): DAMVIQNPRYQVTQFGKPVTLSCSQTLNHNVMYWYQQKSSQAPKLLFHYYDKDFNNEADTPDNFQSRRPNTSFCFLDIRSPGLGDTAMYLCATSRGGTSSGEQFFGPGTRLTVL.

This clonotype showed up many times. The chain links TRBV27 to TRBJ2-2; 9 positions match TRBD2. The CDR3 spans 15 residues. Germline V gives CDR1 MNHEY, CDR2 SMNVEV (reference sequence). With 6 bases clipped from V and 1 base from J, the junction kept 3 bases outside the gene matches. CDR3 amino acids: CASSRLAENTGELFF. CDR3 coding DNA: TGTGCCAGCAGCAGACTAGCGGAGAACACCGGGGAGCTGTTTTTT.

In this sample, this clonotype turned up many times. The CDR3 reads CASSLYREVMNNEQFF. As DNA, the CDR3 is TGCGCCAGCAGCTTGTATCGGGAGGTCATGAACAATGAGCAGTTCTTC. The rearrangement links TRBV5-1 to TRBJ2-1; TRBD2 matches at 7 bases. The CDR3 length is 16 residues. J was trimmed by 5 bases and V by 1 base; bases with no gene match: 9. Looked up from germline, CDR1 is SGHRS and CDR2 is YFSETQ. The whole variable domain, filled in from reference TRBV5-1 and TRBJ2-1, reads KAGVTQTPRYLIKTRGQQVTLSCSPISGHRSVSWYQQTPGQGLQFLFEYFSETQRNKGNFPGRFSGRQFSNSRSEMNVSTLELGDSALYLCASSLYREVMNNEQFFGPGTRLTVL.

This clonotype was counted many times. CDR3 sequence (DNA): TGCAGTGCTATAGAGATAAGGAAGTACAATGAGCAGTTCTTC. Amino acids: CSAIEIRKYNEQFF. The rearrangement uses TRBV20-1 and TRBJ2-1; no clear D. There are 14 residues in the CDR3. V shed 4 bases and J shed 4 bases, with 14 bases lying between them. Germline-derived CDR1 and CDR2 are DFQATT and SNEGSKA (reference sequence).

This clonotype was seen ten or more times. The chain couples TRBV29-1 to TRBJ2-7; TRBD1 might be the D (6 bases). Germline V CDR1 and CDR2: SQVTM, ANQGSEA. The V and J ends lost 1 base and 5 bases respectively, with 12 bases between them. The length of the CDR3 is 13 residues. Here the CDR3 DNA reads TGCAGCGTTGAAGTACAACAGGGAAACGAGCAGTACTTC. Residues: CSVEVQQGNEQYF.

In this sample, this clonotype turned up a few times. The V call is TRBV29-1, the J call TRBJ2-2; TRBD2 matches 7 bases. This CDR3 is built from 15 residues. V shed 4 bases and J 6 bases; nucleotides not matched to a gene: 11. Germline CDR1 is SQVTM and CDR2 is ANQGSEA. The CDR3, as DNA: TGCAGCGTTGCCTCGACTAGCCGTCTTGCCGGGGAGCTGTTTTTT. Its translation: CSVASTSRLAGELFF.

Only a few counts were recorded for this clonotype. V gene TRBV20-1 combines with J gene TRBJ2-4, with D unresolved. This CDR3 is built from 15 residues. V was clipped by 3 bases and J by 0 bases, with 12 bases between them. Germline CDR1 reads DFQATT; CDR2 reads SNEGSKA (reference sequence). The CDR3 region has the DNA TGCAGTGCTAGTAGCACAGTGTCAGCCAAAAACATTCAGTACTTC. Amino acids: CSASSTVSAKNIQYF.

V is TRBV29-1 and J is TRBJ2-1; D may be TRBD1 (5 bases). The germline V gene encodes CDR1 SQVTM and CDR2 ANQGSEA. V lost 4 bases to trimming and J lost 6 bases, with 22 bases between them. The CDR3 has 16 residues. The CDR3 here is CSVGGDRPDQFNEQFF. DNA of the CDR3: TGCAGCGTTGGGGGCGACCGACCCGACCAATTCAATGAGCAGTTCTTC.

This clonotype occurred a few times. V is TRBV12-3 or TRBV12-4 and J is TRBJ1-4; TRBD1 is a possible D gene (6 bases). This CDR3 has 13 amino acids. V was cut by 3 bases and J by 11 bases, with 13 bases left in between. The chain's CDR3 is CASSFRGPDKLFF. In DNA form, the CDR3 reads TGTGCCAGCAGTTTCAGGGGACCGGATAAACTGTTTTTT.

In this sample, this clonotype turned up a few times. V is TRBV20-1 and J is TRBJ2-5, with no clear D. CDR3 size: 14 residues. V lost 1 base and J 2 bases, leaving 11 bases between the germline ends. Germline values: CDR1 DFQATT, CDR2 SNEGSKA (reference sequence). In DNA form, the CDR3 reads TGCAGTGCTAGAGGCATGGACGGGCAAGAGACCCAGTACTTC. Its protein product is CSARGMDGQETQYF.

This clonotype has a handful of counts. The chain links TRBV24-1 to TRBJ2-3; D is possibly TRBD2 (5 bases). The V end was cut by 7 bases, the J end by 3 bases, with 13 bases between. Germline V gene sequence: CDR1 KGHDR, CDR2 SFDVKD. The CDR3 contains 14 residues. The CDR3 DNA reads as TGTGCCACCAGGGACCGGGAACCGACAGATACGCAGTATTTT. Translating it yields CATRDREPTDTQYF.

This sequence joins TRBV6-6 and TRBJ2-3, with D possibly being TRBD1 (7 bases). The germline V gene has CDR1 MNHNY and CDR2 SVGAGI (reference sequence). V was pared by 3 bases and J by 0 bases, with 13 bases between. The CDR3 length is 16 residues. DNA of the CDR3: TGTGCCAGCAGTTATAGGGGGCGGGGTAGCACAGATACGCAGTATTTT. This codes for CASSYRGRGSTDTQYF.

The chain has TRBV5-1 and TRBJ1-4, with no clear D. V lost 6 bases and J 5 bases, leaving 14 bases between the germline ends. The germline V gene has CDR1 SGHRS and CDR2 YFSETQ. The length of the CDR3 is 14 residues. The CDR3 region is CASTPGRTNEKLFF. CDR3 nucleotide sequence: TGCGCCAGCACCCCAGGACGGACGAATGAAAAACTGTTTTTT.

The sample holds a few counts of this clonotype. This chain links TRBV29-1 with TRBJ2-1; 8 bases map to TRBD2. After removal of 0 bases from V and 6 bases from J, the junction contained 10 bases not matched to a gene. Germline V lookup: CDR1 SQVTM, CDR2 ANQGSEA. This CDR3 spans 16 amino acids. CDR3 DNA sequence: TGCAGCGTTGAAGATCTCCCGGGACTAGTGCCCAATGAGCAGTTCTTC. Translated, it gives CSVEDLPGLVPNEQFF.

The chain combines TRBV9 with TRBJ2-2; D call uncertain. Per the germline V gene, CDR1 is SGDLS and CDR2 is YYNGEE. CDR3 length: 12 residues. The V end was cut by 1 base, the J end by 7 bases, with 5 bases between. The CDR3 bases are TGTGCCAGCAGCGTATCGGGCGGGGAGCTGTTTTTT. It encodes CASSVSGGELFF. Complete variable domain (other parts from reference TRBV9 and TRBJ2-2): DSGVTQTPKHLITATGQRVTLRCSPRSGDLSVYWYQQSLDQGLQFLIQYYNGEERAKGNILERFSAQQFPDLHSELNLSSLELGDSALYFCASSVSGGELFFGEGSRLTVL.

This clonotype has a handful of counts. The chain carries TRBV27 and TRBJ2-7; the match to TRBD1 covers 7 bases. CDR1 is MNHEY and CDR2 is SMNVEV in the germline V gene (reference sequence). The trim removed 5 bases at V and 2 bases at J, leaving 12 bases unmatched. The CDR3 extends over 16 amino acids. The chain's CDR3 is CASSPRTRQGTYEQYF. In DNA, the CDR3 is TGTGCCAGCAGTCCAAGGACCCGACAGGGCACCTACGAGCAGTACTTC.

V is TRBV5-1 and J is TRBJ2-2; D uncertain. Trimming pared 0 bases from V and 4 bases from J, leaving 10 bases between. CDR1 and CDR2 (germline): SGHRS, YFSETQ. This CDR3 comprises 15 residues. The CDR3 loop reads CASSLVRGTTGELFF. As DNA, the CDR3 is TGCGCCAGCAGCTTGGTCAGAGGAACCACCGGGGAGCTGTTTTTT.

This clonotype has more than one count but fewer than ten. The V call is TRBV6-2 or TRBV6-3, the J call TRBJ2-7; the D is unclear. Germline V gene sequence: CDR1 MNHEY, CDR2 SVGEGT. The CDR3 is 11 amino acids. V lost 6 bases and J lost 5, with 8 bases in between. This CDR3 reads CASSRVDEQYF. The CDR3 DNA reads as TGTGCCAGCAGCCGGGTTGACGAGCAGTACTTC.